Following are 2 T cell receptor beta chains from one sample sequenced in a study of T-cell reconstitution after alpha-beta-depleted transplantation in children. Preparation of the TCRbeta library involved a method that used unique molecular identifiers. TCRdb ran MiXCR on the PCR reads and lists one entry per CDR3 protein. The sample has some 490,000 distinct CDR3 sequences, under 15% seen once. The specimen was PBMCs from the stem cell graft donor, collected from the stem cell graft. These receptors all come from a human donor who donated a stem cell graft to a child with combined immunodeficiency.

This clonotype came up a few times. This chain joins TRBV19 and TRBJ2-1; the match to TRBD1 covers 11 bases. Germline V gene data show CDR1 as LNHDA and CDR2 as SQIVND (reference sequence). V was clipped by 4 bases and J by 7 bases; unmatched bases: 6. This CDR3 spans 15 amino acids. CDR3 bases: TGTGCCAGTAGTACACAGGGACAGGGGGGGAATGAGCAGTTCTTC. The encoded protein is CASSTQGQGGNEQFF.

This clonotype was detected many times. V usage is TRBV5-6 and J usage is TRBJ2-7, with TRBD1 as a possible D gene (5 bases). Germline V gives CDR1 SGHDT, CDR2 YYEEEE. The CDR3 covers 13 residues. Trimming removed 4 bases at V and 4 bases at J, with 12 bases between. The CDR3 DNA is TGTGCCAGCAGCCGAGACAGACAGTACGAGCAGTACTTC. This sequence encodes CASSRDRQYEQYF.